The sequence of this T cell receptor beta chain was determined in a study of CD8 T cells in ankylosing spondylitis. Points from the study as a whole: Characteristic of ankylosing spondylitis blood, it appeared, was a TCR beta motif comprising 7 to 9 highly homologous variants. Disease-linked clones displayed a CD8+ phenotype and appeared relatively rarely in peripheral blood. Significant enrichment of disease-linked clones was reportedly seen in matched ankylosing spondylitis synovial fluid.

As concerns this clonotype: Antigen specificity is unknown.

Each TCR beta library was made by quantitative 5'-RACE that incorporated molecular barcodes. Each CDR3 protein is one row after TCRdb ran MiXCR on the 5' RACE reads. The repertoire holds some 120,000 distinct CDR3 sequences, with about an eighth as singletons. CDR3 size: 13 residues. Trimming pared 7 bases from V and 2 bases from J, leaving 12 bases between. Germline V CDR1 and CDR2: DFQATT, SNEGSKA (reference sequence). The clonotype was recovered from a female donor with ankylosing spondylitis or in good health (not recorded which). Material: blood, either unsorted or a sorted T cell fraction (not recorded which). The chain couples TRBV20-1 to TRBJ2-1, with D hard to call. The CDR3 region is CSGEGRTYNEQFF. CDR3 sequence (DNA): TGCAGTGGAGAAGGGCGAACCTACAATGAGCAGTTCTTC.